This entry lists 21 T cell receptor beta chains sequenced from one sample in a study of control samples from healthy donors and cancer patients. Clones were sequenced by immunoSEQ multiplex PCR, and TCRdb holds only the in-frame ones, with some missing. The data contain roughly 83,000 clones, roughly four fifths of them seen just once; the ten biggest clones take up about 10%. The sequenced sample was blood. Receptor source: a woman aged 60-75 years in good health.

The J gene is TRBJ1-2, the V gene TRBV15, with D maybe TRBD1 (6 bases). Germline V gene sequence: CDR1 LNHNV, CDR2 YYDKDF (reference sequence). CDR3 length equals 14 residues. Trimming removed 0 bases from V and 2 bases from J, with 7 bases in between. The CDR3 DNA reads TGTGCCACCAGCAGAGAAGGGGGAAACTATGGCTACACCTTC. Translated: CATSREGGNYGYTF.

The chain carries TRBV4-1 and TRBJ2-2, with 10 bases lining up with TRBD2. After removal of 1 base from V and 11 bases from J, the junction contained 7 bases not matched to a gene. The CDR3 loop spans 15 amino acids. Germline-derived CDR1 and CDR2 are MGHRA and YSYEKL. CDR3 nucleotide sequence: TGCGCCAGCAGCCAAGGTCTAGCGGGAGCGAGAGAGCTGTTTTTT. It is translated as CASSQGLAGARELFF.

The chain combines TRBV29-1 with TRBJ2-1, with D perhaps TRBD1 (6 bases). This CDR3 has 12 residues. Germline CDR1 reads SQVTM; CDR2 reads ANQGSEA. Trimming took 6 bases from V and 8 from J, leaving 14 bases between them. CDR3 coding DNA: TGCAGCGTGCAACAGGGTTCGGATGAGCAGTTCTTC. Its protein product is CSVQQGSDEQFF.

The rearrangement uses TRBV7-9 and TRBJ2-7, with 9 bases identical to TRBD1. The V and J ends lost 2 bases and 5 bases, in that order; junction bases with no gene match: 7. The CDR3 runs 15 residues. Germline V gene data show CDR1 as SEHNR and CDR2 as FQNEAQ (reference sequence). This chain's CDR3 is CASSLQGQGSHEQYF. CDR3 coding DNA: TGTGCCAGCAGCTTACAAGGACAGGGGAGCCACGAGCAGTACTTC.

The chain is built from TRBV7-2 and TRBJ1-3; no definite D call. The V gene's germline CDR1 is SGHTA and CDR2 FQGNSA. CDR3 size: 11 residues. V was trimmed by 5 bases and J by 3 bases, leaving 2 bases between them. The CDR3: CASSNGNTIYF. CDR3 coding DNA: TGTGCCAGCAGCAATGGAAACACCATATATTTT.

This rearrangement joins TRBV10-3 to TRBJ2-3; 10 positions match TRBD2. CDR3 size: 16 residues. Germline CDR1 and CDR2: ENHRY and SYGVKD. V gave up 8 bases and J gave up 0 bases; unmatched junction bases: 8. The CDR3 nucleotides read TGTGCCATCGGGCCTCCTAGCGGGGGAAGCACAGATACGCAGTATTTT. Translated, it gives CAIGPPSGGSTDTQYF.

The chain is built from TRBV5-5 and TRBJ2-7; no clear D gene. This CDR3 contains 12 residues. V was cut by 4 bases and J by 9 bases, with 14 bases left in between. CDR1 is SGHKS, CDR2 YYEKEE, per germline (reference sequence). This CDR3 is CASSDTVGVQYF. The CDR3 DNA sequence: TGTGCCAGCAGCGACACAGTTGGGGTGCAGTACTTC.

V usage is TRBV18 and J usage is TRBJ1-5, with TRBD1 identical over 7 bases. The CDR3 sequence is 16 residues long. Germline V gene lookup returns CDR1 KGHSH and CDR2 LQKENI. Trimming took 2 bases from V and 3 from J; bases not matched to a gene: 7. The CDR3 DNA sequence: TGTGCCAGCTCACCAAACCGGGACAGAATCAATCAGCCCCAGCATTTT. Its translation: CASSPNRDRINQPQHF.

The gene calls are TRBV18 and TRBJ2-7; 10 nucleotides align to TRBD1. The CDR3 runs to 17 residues. The V gene end was trimmed by 2 bases and the J gene end by 5 bases; junction bases not matched to a gene: 12. Per the germline V gene, CDR1 is KGHSH and CDR2 is LQKENI. This chain's CDR3 is CASSPTVSGTGEHEQYF. Here the CDR3 DNA reads TGTGCCAGCTCACCAACCGTCTCCGGGACAGGGGAACACGAGCAGTACTTC.

The gene calls are TRBV28 and TRBJ1-2, with 9 bases aligning to TRBD1. CDR3 length equals 15 residues. With 5 bases clipped from V and 8 bases from J, the junction kept 12 bases outside the gene matches. Germline CDR1 MDHEN, CDR2 SYDVKM. The chain's CDR3 is CASSPPGQGLGGYTF. The DNA of the CDR3 is TGTGCCAGCAGTCCTCCGGGACAGGGTCTAGGAGGCTACACCTTC.

CDR3: CASSQKGGTGQYNEQFF. DNA for the CDR3: TGTGCCAGCAGCCAAAAAGGGGGAACAGGGCAATACAATGAGCAGTTCTTC. The J gene is TRBJ2-1, the V gene TRBV3-1 (or the pseudogene TRBV3-2), with TRBD1 as a possible D gene (6 bases). Trimming cost V 2 bases and J 4 bases, with 18 bases left between them. The length of the CDR3 is 17 residues. Germline CDR1 LGHDT, CDR2 YNNKEL (reference sequence).

Only a few counts were recorded for this clone. The chain combines TRBV28 with TRBJ2-1; 8 bases agree with TRBD2. Germline loops: CDR1 MDHEN, CDR2 SYDVKM. The CDR3 is 11 amino acids. CDR3 coding DNA: TGTTCATCCGGGACTAGGCATGAGCAGTTCTTC. It yields the protein CSSGTRHEQFF.

The CDR3 sequence: CASSQALSQTSGRRYEQYF. DNA of the CDR3: TGCGCCAGCAGCCAAGCCCTCTCCCAAACTAGCGGGAGGCGCTACGAGCAGTACTTC. The chain recombines TRBV4-1 with TRBJ2-7, with 12 bases identical to TRBD2. This CDR3 comprises 19 residues. Germline V gene lookup returns CDR1 MGHRA and CDR2 YSYEKL. Trimming took 1 base from V and 3 from J; bases not matched to a gene: 13.

This clone was found a few times. The V and J genes are TRBV5-1 and TRBJ2-2, with D perhaps matching TRBD1 or TRBD2 (5 bases each). CDR1 is SGHRS and CDR2 is YFSETQ in the germline V gene. V was cut by 7 bases and J by 6 bases, with 10 bases left in between. This CDR3 region has 12 residues. Here the CDR3 DNA reads TGCGCCAGCGGCCCGGGGCCCGGGGAGCTGTTTTTT. It is translated as CASGPGPGELFF.

The CDR3 DNA sequence: TGTGCCAGTAGTTCCGCTCACGTCTCAACCGGAAACACCATATATTTT. As protein: CASSSAHVSTGNTIYF. The chain joins TRBV19 to TRBJ1-3; D is unresolved. The ends were cut back, 5 bases at V and 4 bases at J, with 18 bases in the middle. Per germline, CDR1 LNHDA and CDR2 SQIVND (reference sequence). The CDR3 consists of 16 residues.

This chain joins TRBV7-9 and TRBJ2-4; D ambiguous. V lost 1 base to trimming and J lost 0 bases, with 16 bases between them. Germline assignment: CDR1 SEHNR and CDR2 FQNEAQ (reference sequence). There are 18 residues in the CDR3. The CDR3, as DNA: TGTGCCAGCAGCTTAGGGACGGCTATGAAGGTAGCCAAAAACATTCAGTACTTC. Residues: CASSLGTAMKVAKNIQYF.

The chain has TRBV6-4 and TRBJ1-5; D ambiguous. The CDR3 contains 12 residues. Germline values: CDR1 MRHNA, CDR2 SNTAGT. V shed 8 bases and J shed 5 bases, with 10 bases lying between them. This CDR3 reads CASPPGHQPQHF. The CDR3 DNA follows: TGTGCCAGCCCCCCGGGCCATCAGCCCCAGCATTTT.

CDR3 sequence reads: CASSLGGRSDSPLHF. The CDR3 DNA is TGCGCCAGCAGCTTAGGGGGGCGCAGTGATTCACCCCTCCACTTT. The genes are TRBV5-1 and TRBJ1-6; weak D call: TRBD1 (6 bases). In germline, CDR1 is SGHRS, CDR2 YFSETQ. There are 15 residues in the CDR3. V shed 2 bases and J shed 8 bases, with 14 bases lying between them.

This clone showed up just a few times. This sequence joins TRBV10-2 and TRBJ2-7; D is ambiguous. The CDR3 length is 12 residues. Germline values: CDR1 WSHSY, CDR2 SAAADI. Trimming removed 11 bases at V and 3 bases at J, with 14 bases between. The CDR3 here is CAPPRLIYEQYF. The CDR3 DNA follows: TGCGCCCCCCCGCGGTTGATCTACGAGCAGTACTTC.

Only a few counts were recorded for this clone. The chain employs TRBV5-8 and TRBJ2-7, with 7 nucleotides matching TRBD2. The V gene's germline CDR1 is SGHTS and CDR2 YDEGEE. Losses at the gene ends were 4 bases for V and 0 bases for J; bases not matched to a gene: 4. This CDR3 spans 14 amino acids. CDR3 sequence (DNA): TGTGCCAGCAGCCGTCGGGACTACTCCTACGAGCAGTACTTC. Protein product: CASSRRDYSYEQYF.

The V call is TRBV19, the J call TRBJ1-5, with TRBD1 as a possible D gene (5 bases). The V gene lost 8 bases and the J gene lost 2 bases, with 10 bases spanning the gap. This CDR3 contains 13 residues. Germline V gene data show CDR1 as LNHDA and CDR2 as SQIVND (reference sequence). The CDR3 protein is CASGDRGNQPQHF. The CDR3 DNA reads TGTGCCAGTGGTGACAGAGGCAATCAGCCCCAGCATTTT. Full variable domain (missing parts from reference TRBV19 and TRBJ1-5): DGGITQSPKYLFRKEGQNVTLSCEQNLNHDAMYWYRQDPGQGLRLIYYSQIVNDFQKGDIAEGYSVSREKKESFPLTVTSAQKNPTAFYLCASGDRGNQPQHFGDGTRLSIL.